This T cell receptor beta chain was recovered during a study of siplizumab effects on memory and regulatory T cells. General study results and limits: The diversity of naive T cells seemed greater than that of memory cells, and their alloresponse contribution seemed major. Among alloreactive clones, only a minor fraction mapped to unstimulated subsets.

For this clone: Its antigen is not identified.

Assays examined about 9.1 x 10^4 TCR templates per sample. TCRdb's copy holds only in-frame clones and misses some; the assay was immunoSEQ multiplex PCR. The profile shows 99,000 or so clones, about 93% of them singletons. Germline-derived CDR1 and CDR2 are SGHDT and YYEEEE. The germline V and J ends were trimmed by 4 bases and 7 bases, with 15 bases remaining between them. This CDR3 is built from 14 residues. The sequence came from a human donor in good health. The chain is built from TRBV5-6 and TRBJ2-1, with D perhaps TRBD2 (5 bases). The sequenced sample consisted of Tregs sorted from blood. The CDR3 reads CASSPMGVGNEQFF. For the CDR3, the DNA is TGTGCCAGCAGCCCAATGGGAGTCGGGAATGAGCAGTTCTTC.